The rows below give T cell receptor beta chains drawn from one sample of a study of control samples from healthy donors and cancer patients. Sequencing was performed with immunoSEQ multiplex PCR; in TCRdb, only in-frame clones are kept and a portion is missing. The table includes 150,000 to 200,000 clones, over 85% detected once. Sample: blood. These receptors originate from a woman in her thirties or forties in good health. The CDR3 runs from the conserved cysteine through the conserved F or W. A D gene is named only where the DNA matches it firmly. Size is omitted from some rows. Given values are once, few, many or a class for expanded clones.

V gene	clone size	D gene	J gene	CDR3 protein	CDR3 DNA
TRBV4-3	-	-	TRBJ2-5	CASSQDPGVETQYF	TGCGCCAGCAGCCAAGATCCGGGAGTAGAGACCCAGTACTTC
TRBV7-2	-	-	TRBJ2-7	CASSLGPGGHQYEQYF	TGTGCCAGCAGCTTAGGTCCCGGGGGGCACCAATACGAGCAGTACTTC
TRBV7-6	-	TRBD1	TRBJ2-7	CASSLGQDAPYEQYF	TGTGCCAGCAGCTTGGGACAGGATGCTCCCTACGAGCAGTACTTC
TRBV29-1	-	-	TRBJ1-2	CSSQGNGYTF	TGCAGCTCGCAGGGGAATGGCTACACCTTC
TRBV5-5	-	-	TRBJ1-6	CASSHEPTGVNSPLHF	TGTGCCAGCAGTCATGAACCCACGGGGGTTAATTCACCCCTCCACTTT
TRBV19	-	-	TRBJ1-1	CASSIAQVLSTEAFF	TGTGCCAGTAGTATAGCCCAGGTATTGAGCACTGAAGCTTTCTTT
TRBV25-1	-	TRBD1	TRBJ1-1	CASTQTGTGGSEAFF	TGTGCCAGCACGCAAACCGGGACAGGGGGCTCTGAAGCTTTCTTT
TRBV6-5	-	-	TRBJ1-1	CASSYQLNTEAFF	TGTGCCAGCAGTTACCAACTGAACACTGAAGCTTTCTTT
TRBV4-3	-	-	TRBJ1-4	CASSQSPPPARNEKLFF	TGCGCCAGCAGCCAATCCCCCCCACCGGCGCGAAATGAAAAACTGTTTTTT
TRBV3-1/TRBV3-2	-	-	TRBJ1-2	CASSQDPWIDGYTF	TGTGCCAGCAGCCAAGATCCGTGGATCGATGGCTACACCTTC
TRBV11-2	-	-	TRBJ2-7	CASSQGGSSYEQYF	TGTGCCAGCAGCCAAGGGGGTAGCTCCTACGAGCAGTACTTC
TRBV29-1	-	-	TRBJ2-1	CSVDSSSYNEQFF	TGCAGCGTTGACAGTAGCTCCTACAATGAGCAGTTCTTC
TRBV7-9	-	TRBD1	TRBJ2-1	CASSFADRVFRNEQFF	TGTGCCAGCAGCTTTGCGGACAGGGTTTTCAGAAATGAGCAGTTCTTC
TRBV10-3	few	-	TRBJ2-2	CAISPGQRNTGELFF	TGTGCCATCAGCCCCGGACAGAGAAACACCGGGGAGCTGTTTTTT
TRBV13	-	-	TRBJ2-5	CASRLQGETQYF	TGTGCCAGCAGATTACAGGGAGAGACCCAGTACTTC
TRBV11-2	-	-	TRBJ1-2	CASSFTSRGSYGYTF	TGTGCCAGCAGCTTTACCTCCCGGGGATCCTATGGCTACACCTTC
TRBV5-1	-	-	TRBJ2-5	CASSLVVQETQYF	TGCGCCAGCAGCTTGGTTGTCCAAGAGACCCAGTACTTC
TRBV7-2	-	-	TRBJ1-5	CASSLVGVYSNQPQHF	TGTGCCAGCAGCTTAGTAGGGGTCTATAGCAATCAGCCCCAGCATTTT
TRBV3-1/TRBV3-2	-	TRBD1	TRBJ1-2	CASSQGGQGQDYGYTF	TGTGCCAGCAGCCAAGGGGGACAGGGACAAGACTATGGCTACACCTTC
TRBV27	-	-	TRBJ1-1	CASSPNSGLGNTEAFF	TGTGCCAGCAGTCCGAACTCCGGACTGGGGAACACTGAAGCTTTCTTT
TRBV7-2	-	TRBD1	TRBJ1-1	CASSPHRGGANTEAFF	TGTGCCAGCAGCCCTCACAGGGGGGGGGCGAACACTGAAGCTTTCTTT
TRBV4-1	-	-	TRBJ1-5	CASSPPRGGRPDQPQHF	TGCGCCAGCAGCCCTCCAAGGGGGGGGCGACCGGATCAGCCCCAGCATTTT
TRBV15	-	-	TRBJ1-5	CATSRAGIIADQPQHF	TGTGCCACCAGCAGAGCCGGAATTATAGCAGATCAGCCCCAGCATTTT
TRBV19	-	TRBD1	TRBJ1-5	CASSRGQGWGQPQHF	TGTGCCAGTAGTAGGGGACAGGGGTGGGGTCAGCCCCAGCATTTT
TRBV5-5	-	TRBD2	TRBJ2-5	CASSLGGGARETQYF	TGTGCCAGCAGCTTGGGCGGGGGGGCCAGAGAGACCCAGTACTTC
TRBV19	-	TRBD1	TRBJ1-5	CASSPQGASNQPQHF	TGTGCCAGTAGCCCACAGGGGGCTAGCAATCAGCCCCAGCATTTT
TRBV4-1	-	TRBD2	TRBJ2-1	CASSQELAGGLVEQFF	TGCGCCAGCAGCCAAGAACTAGCGGGGGGATTGGTTGAGCAGTTCTTC
TRBV19	-	-	TRBJ2-3	CASSIGGGGTDTQYF	TGTGCCAGTAGTATCGGAGGGGGCGGAACAGATACGCAGTATTTT
TRBV5-6	-	-	TRBJ2-7	CASSSVTEPYEQYF	TGTGCCAGCAGCTCAGTGACGGAGCCCTACGAGCAGTACTTC
TRBV14	-	-	TRBJ2-1	CASSLSTEQFF	TGTGCCAGCAGCCTGTCGACTGAGCAGTTCTTC
TRBV5-1	-	-	TRBJ1-1	CASRIAPTQNTEAFF	TGCGCCAGCAGGATCGCCCCGACACAGAACACTGAAGCTTTCTTT
TRBV5-1	-	TRBD1	TRBJ1-1	CASTGQRNTEAFF	TGCGCCAGCACGGGACAGAGGAACACTGAAGCTTTCTTT
TRBV4-2	-	-	TRBJ2-6	CASSPSARSGANVLTF	TGTGCCAGCAGCCCTTCGGCGCGCTCTGGGGCCAACGTCCTGACTTTC
TRBV6-2/TRBV6-3	once	-	TRBJ1-1	CASSYQGGYTEAFF	TGTGCCAGCAGTTATCAGGGTGGTTACACTGAAGCTTTCTTT
TRBV19	-	TRBD1	TRBJ1-4	CASSPDRDEKLFF	TGTGCCAGTAGTCCTGACAGGGATGAAAAACTGTTTTTT
TRBV10-2	-	-	TRBJ1-1	CASSDWNTEAFF	TGCGCCAGCAGTGATTGGAACACTGAAGCTTTCTTT
TRBV9	-	-	TRBJ1-1	CASSSGARDDTEAFF	TGTGCCAGCAGCTCCGGGGCGAGAGATGACACTGAAGCTTTCTTT
TRBV6-2/TRBV6-3	-	-	TRBJ2-1	CASSGQYLDEQFF	TGTGCCAGCAGTGGCCAATATTTGGATGAGCAGTTCTTC
TRBV7-2	-	-	TRBJ1-6	CASSLLLSDYDSSPLHF	TGTGCCAGCAGCTTACTCCTATCGGACTACGATAGTTCACCCCTCCACTTT
TRBV4-3	-	-	TRBJ2-3	CASSQNRGEGTQYF	TGCGCCAGCAGCCAAAACCGGGGAGAGGGTACGCAGTATTTT
TRBV7-8	-	-	TRBJ1-2	CASSPRDRDFGGYTF	TGTGCCAGCAGCCCCCGTGACAGAGACTTCGGTGGCTACACCTTC
TRBV7-2	-	TRBD2	TRBJ2-7	CASSFIAGAGEQYF	TGTGCCAGCAGCTTTATAGCGGGAGCGGGAGAGCAGTACTTC
TRBV19	-	-	TRBJ2-6	CASSFSGANVLTF	TGTGCCAGTAGTTTTTCTGGGGCCAACGTCCTGACTTTC
TRBV5-1	-	TRBD2	TRBJ2-5	CASSPRTPVGAGVETQYF	TGCGCCAGCAGCCCGCGCACCCCCGTGGGAGCGGGAGTAGAGACCCAGTACTTC
TRBV7-9	-	-	TRBJ2-7	CASSRDGAYEQYF	TGTGCCAGCAGCCGGGACGGGGCCTACGAGCAGTACTTC
TRBV6-1	-	TRBD1	TRBJ2-5	CASSEARGPIIASRETQYF	TGTGCCAGCAGTGAAGCCAGGGGGCCTATTATAGCGAGTCGAGAGACCCAGTACTTC
TRBV28	-	-	TRBJ1-1	CASSEQGNTEAFF	TGTGCCAGCAGTGAACAGGGGAACACTGAAGCTTTCTTT
TRBV6-1	-	-	TRBJ2-3	CASSEKRAANTDTQYF	TGTGCCAGCAGTGAAAAGCGGGCGGCGAACACAGATACGCAGTATTTT